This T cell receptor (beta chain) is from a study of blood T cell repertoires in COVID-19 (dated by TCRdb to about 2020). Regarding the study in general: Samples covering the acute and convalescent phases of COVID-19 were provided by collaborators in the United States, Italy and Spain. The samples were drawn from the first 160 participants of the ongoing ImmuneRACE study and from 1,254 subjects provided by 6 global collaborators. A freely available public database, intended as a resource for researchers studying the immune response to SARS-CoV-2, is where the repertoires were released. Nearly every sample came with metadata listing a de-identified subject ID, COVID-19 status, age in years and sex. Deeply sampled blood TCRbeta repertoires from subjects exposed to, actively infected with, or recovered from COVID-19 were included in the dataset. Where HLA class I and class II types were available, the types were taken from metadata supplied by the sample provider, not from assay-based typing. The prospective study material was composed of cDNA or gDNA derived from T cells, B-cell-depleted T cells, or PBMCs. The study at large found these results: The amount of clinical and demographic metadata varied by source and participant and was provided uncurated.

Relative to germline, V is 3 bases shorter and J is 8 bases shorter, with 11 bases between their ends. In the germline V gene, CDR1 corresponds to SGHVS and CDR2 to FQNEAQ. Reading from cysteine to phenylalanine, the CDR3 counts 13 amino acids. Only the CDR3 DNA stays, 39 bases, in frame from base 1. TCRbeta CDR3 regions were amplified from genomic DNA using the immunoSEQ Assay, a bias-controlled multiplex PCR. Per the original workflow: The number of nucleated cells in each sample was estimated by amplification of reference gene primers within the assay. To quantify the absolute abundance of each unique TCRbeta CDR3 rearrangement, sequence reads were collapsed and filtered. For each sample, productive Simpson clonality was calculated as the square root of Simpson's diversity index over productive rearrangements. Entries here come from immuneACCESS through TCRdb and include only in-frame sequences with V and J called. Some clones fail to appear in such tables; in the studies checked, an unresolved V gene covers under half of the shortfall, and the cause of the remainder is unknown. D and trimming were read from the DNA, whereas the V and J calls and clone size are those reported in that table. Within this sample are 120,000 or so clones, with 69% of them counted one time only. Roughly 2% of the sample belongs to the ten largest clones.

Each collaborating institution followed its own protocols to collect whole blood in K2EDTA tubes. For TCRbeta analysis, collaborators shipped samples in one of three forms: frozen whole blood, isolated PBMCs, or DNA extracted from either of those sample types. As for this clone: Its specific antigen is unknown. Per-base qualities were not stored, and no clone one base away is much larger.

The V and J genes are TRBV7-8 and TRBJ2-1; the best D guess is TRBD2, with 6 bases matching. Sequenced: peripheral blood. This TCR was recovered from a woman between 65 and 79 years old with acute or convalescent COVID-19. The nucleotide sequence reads TGTGCCAGCAGCTTTCTATCGGGGGATGAGCAGTTCTTC. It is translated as CASSFLSGDEQFF.